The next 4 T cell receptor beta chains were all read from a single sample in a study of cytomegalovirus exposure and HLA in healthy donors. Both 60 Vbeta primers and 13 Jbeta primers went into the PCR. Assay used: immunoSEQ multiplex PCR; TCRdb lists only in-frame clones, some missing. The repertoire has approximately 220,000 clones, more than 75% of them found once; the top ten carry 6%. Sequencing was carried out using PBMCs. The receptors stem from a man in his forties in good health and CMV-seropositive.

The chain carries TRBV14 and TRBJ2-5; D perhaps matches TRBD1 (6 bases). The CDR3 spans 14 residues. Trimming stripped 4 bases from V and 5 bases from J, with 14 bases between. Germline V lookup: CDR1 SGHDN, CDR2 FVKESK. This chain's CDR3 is CASSPYREWETQYF. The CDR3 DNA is TGTGCCAGCAGCCCGTACAGGGAATGGGAGACCCAGTACTTC.

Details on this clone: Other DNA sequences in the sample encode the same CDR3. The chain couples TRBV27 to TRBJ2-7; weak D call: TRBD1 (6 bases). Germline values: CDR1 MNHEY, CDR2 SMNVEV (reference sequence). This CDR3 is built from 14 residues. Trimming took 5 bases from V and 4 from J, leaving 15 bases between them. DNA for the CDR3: TGTGCCAGCAGTCTCGGGACAACGATTTACGAGCAGTACTTC. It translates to CASSLGTTIYEQYF.

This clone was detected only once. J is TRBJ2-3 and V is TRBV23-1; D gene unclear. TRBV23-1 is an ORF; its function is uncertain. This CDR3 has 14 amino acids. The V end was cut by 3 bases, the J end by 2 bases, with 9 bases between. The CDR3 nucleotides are TGCGCCAGCAGTCAGGAGACCCTCACAGATACGCAGTATTTT. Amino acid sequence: CASSQETLTDTQYF.

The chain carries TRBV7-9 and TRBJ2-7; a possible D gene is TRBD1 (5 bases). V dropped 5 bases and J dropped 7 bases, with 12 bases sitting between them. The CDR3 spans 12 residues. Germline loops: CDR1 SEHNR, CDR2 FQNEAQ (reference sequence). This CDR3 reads CASSARKGEQYF. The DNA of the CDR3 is TGTGCCAGCAGCGCAAGAAAGGGGGAGCAGTACTTC.